This T cell receptor (beta chain) was sequenced for a study of cytomegalovirus exposure and HLA in healthy donors. Vbeta (60) and Jbeta (13) primers were used in the PCR. Profiling relied on immunoSEQ multiplex PCR, and the TCRdb table lists in-frame clones only, not all of them. The data contain 160,000 or so clones, about three quarters of them singletons. For this clone: Its antigen is as yet unknown.

Germline V gives CDR1 SGHAT, CDR2 FQNNGV. The CDR3 covers 13 residues. J lost 5 bases, V lost 5 bases, and 5 bases had no gene match. Regarding the study as a whole: Indistinguishable V segments such as TRBV6-2 and TRBV6-3 were excluded. A further, later analysis showed that HLA-associated TCR beta chains (compared with equally common others) were more clonally expanded. It was only CMV serostatus that was available as immune exposure information. In a later analysis, TCR beta V- and J-gene trimming was associated with a missense DCLRE1C variant.

Sequenced material: PBMCs. The chain links TRBV11-2 to TRBJ2-5; 7 bases match TRBD1. This sequence originates from a woman aged 30 to 39 in good health and CMV-seronegative. DNA of the CDR3: TGTGCCAGCAGCACAGGGGTGGCGGAGACCCAGTACTTC. Residues: CASSTGVAETQYF.